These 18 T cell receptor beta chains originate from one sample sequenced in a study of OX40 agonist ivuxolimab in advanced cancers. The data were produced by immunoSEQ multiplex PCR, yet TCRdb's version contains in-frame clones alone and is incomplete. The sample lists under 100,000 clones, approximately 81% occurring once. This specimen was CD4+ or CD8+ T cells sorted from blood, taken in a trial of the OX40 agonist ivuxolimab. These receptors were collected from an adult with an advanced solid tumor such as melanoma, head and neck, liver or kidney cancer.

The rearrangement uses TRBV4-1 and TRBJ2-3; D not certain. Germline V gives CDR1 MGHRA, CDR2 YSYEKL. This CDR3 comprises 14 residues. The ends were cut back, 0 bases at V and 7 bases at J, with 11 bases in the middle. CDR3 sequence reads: CASSQDPAVNTQYF. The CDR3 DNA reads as TGCGCCAGCAGCCAAGATCCCGCGGTAAATACGCAGTATTTT.

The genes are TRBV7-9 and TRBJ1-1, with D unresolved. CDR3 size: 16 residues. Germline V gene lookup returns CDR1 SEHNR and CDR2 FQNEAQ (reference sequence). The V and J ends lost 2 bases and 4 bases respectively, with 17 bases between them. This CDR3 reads CASSLSLRFTVTEAFF. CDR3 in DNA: TGTGCCAGCAGCTTATCTTTGCGATTTACGGTCACTGAAGCTTTCTTT.

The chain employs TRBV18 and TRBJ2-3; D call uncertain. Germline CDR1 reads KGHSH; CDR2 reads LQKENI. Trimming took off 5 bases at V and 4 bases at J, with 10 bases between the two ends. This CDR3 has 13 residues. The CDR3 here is CASSMVAADTQYF. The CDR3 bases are TGTGCCAGCTCAATGGTCGCGGCAGATACGCAGTATTTT.

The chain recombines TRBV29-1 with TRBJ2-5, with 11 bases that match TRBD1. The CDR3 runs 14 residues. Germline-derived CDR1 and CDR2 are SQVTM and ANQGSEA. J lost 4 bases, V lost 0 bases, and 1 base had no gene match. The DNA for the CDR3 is TGCAGCGTTGAAGAGGGACAGGGGGGAGAGACCCAGTACTTC. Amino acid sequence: CSVEEGQGGETQYF.

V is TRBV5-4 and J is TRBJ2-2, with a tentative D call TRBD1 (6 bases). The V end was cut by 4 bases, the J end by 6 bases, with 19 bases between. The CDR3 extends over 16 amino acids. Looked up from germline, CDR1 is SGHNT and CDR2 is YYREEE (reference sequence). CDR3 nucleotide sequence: TGTGCCAGCAGCCTAAATAGCCAGGGGTTGGCCGGGGAGCTGTTTTTT. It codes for CASSLNSQGLAGELFF.

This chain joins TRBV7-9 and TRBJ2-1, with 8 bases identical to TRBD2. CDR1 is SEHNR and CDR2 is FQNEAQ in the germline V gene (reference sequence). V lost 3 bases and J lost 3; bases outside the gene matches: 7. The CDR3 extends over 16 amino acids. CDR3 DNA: TGTGCCAGCAGCTTGAGTCTAGCGGGCCTCTACAATGAGCAGTTCTTC. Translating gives CASSLSLAGLYNEQFF.

The CDR3 is CASSTRRGLRTDTQYF. The CDR3, as DNA: TGTGCCAGCAGCACACGCCGGGGCCTACGCACAGATACGCAGTATTTT. This sequence joins TRBV7-2 and TRBJ2-3, with D possibly being TRBD1 or TRBD2 (5 bases each). This CDR3 has 16 residues. The germline CDR1 and CDR2 sequences are SGHTA and FQGNSA. V was clipped by 5 bases and J by 1 base, with 16 bases between them.

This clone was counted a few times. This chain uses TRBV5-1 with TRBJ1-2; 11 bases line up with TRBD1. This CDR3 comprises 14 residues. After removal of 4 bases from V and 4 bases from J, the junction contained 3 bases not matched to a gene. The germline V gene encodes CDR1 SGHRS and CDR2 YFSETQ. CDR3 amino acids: CASSPGTGGYGYTF. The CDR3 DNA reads TGCGCCAGCAGCCCGGGGACAGGGGGCTATGGCTACACCTTC.

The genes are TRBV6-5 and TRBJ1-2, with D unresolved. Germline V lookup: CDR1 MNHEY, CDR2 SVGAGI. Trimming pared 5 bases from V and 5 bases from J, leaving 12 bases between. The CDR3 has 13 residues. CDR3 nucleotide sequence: TGTGCCAGCAGTGCCCCGGAAACATATGGCTACACCTTC. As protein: CASSAPETYGYTF.

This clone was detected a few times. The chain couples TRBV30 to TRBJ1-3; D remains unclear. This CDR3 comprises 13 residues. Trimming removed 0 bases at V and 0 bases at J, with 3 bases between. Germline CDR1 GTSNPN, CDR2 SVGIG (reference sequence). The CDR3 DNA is TGTGCCTGGAGTGTGGTCTCTGGAAACACCATATATTTT. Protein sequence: CAWSVVSGNTIYF. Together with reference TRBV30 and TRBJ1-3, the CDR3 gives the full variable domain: SQTIHQWPATLVQPVGSPLSLECTVEGTSNPNLYWYRQAAGRGLQLLFYSVGIGQISSEVPQNLSASRPQDRQFILSSKKLLLSDSGFYLCAWSVVSGNTIYFGEGSWLTVV.

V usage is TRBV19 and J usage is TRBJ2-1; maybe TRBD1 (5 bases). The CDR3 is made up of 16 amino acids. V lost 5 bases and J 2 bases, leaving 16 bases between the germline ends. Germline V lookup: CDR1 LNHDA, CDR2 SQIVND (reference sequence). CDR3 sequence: CASSPTPQGTYNEQFF. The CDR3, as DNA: TGTGCCAGTAGTCCCACTCCTCAGGGTACCTACAATGAGCAGTTCTTC. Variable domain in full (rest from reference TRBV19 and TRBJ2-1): DGGITQSPKYLFRKEGQNVTLSCEQNLNHDAMYWYRQDPGQGLRLIYYSQIVNDFQKGDIAEGYSVSREKKESFPLTVTSAQKNPTAFYLCASSPTPQGTYNEQFFGPGTRLTVL.

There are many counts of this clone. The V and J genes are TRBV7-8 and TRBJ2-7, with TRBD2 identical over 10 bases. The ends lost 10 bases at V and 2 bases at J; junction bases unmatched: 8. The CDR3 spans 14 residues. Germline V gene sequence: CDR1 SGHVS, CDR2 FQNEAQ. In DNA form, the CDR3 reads TGTGCCACCTCCGGGACTAGCGTACCCTACGAGCAGTACTTC. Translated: CATSGTSVPYEQYF.

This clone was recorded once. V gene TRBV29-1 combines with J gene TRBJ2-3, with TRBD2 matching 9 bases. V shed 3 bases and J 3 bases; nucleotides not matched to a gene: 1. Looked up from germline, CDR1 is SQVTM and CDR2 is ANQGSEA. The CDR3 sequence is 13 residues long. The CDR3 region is CSVERGGTDTQYF. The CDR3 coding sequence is TGCAGCGTTGAGCGGGGGGGGACAGATACGCAGTATTTT.

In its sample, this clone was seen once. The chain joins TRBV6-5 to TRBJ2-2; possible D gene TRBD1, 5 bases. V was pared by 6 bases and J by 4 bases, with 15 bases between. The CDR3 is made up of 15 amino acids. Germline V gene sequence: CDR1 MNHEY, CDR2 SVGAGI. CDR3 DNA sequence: TGTGCCAGCAGGCAGGGTTCTTGGCTCACCGGGGAGCTGTTTTTT. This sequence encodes CASRQGSWLTGELFF.

CDR3 sequence reads: CASSLYPSEQYF. CDR3 in DNA: TGTGCCAGCAGTTTATACCCCTCCGAGCAGTACTTC. The genes are TRBV28 and TRBJ2-7; D is unclear. Per germline, CDR1 MDHEN and CDR2 SYDVKM. The length of the CDR3 is 12 residues. V dropped 1 base and J dropped 6 bases, with 7 bases sitting between them.

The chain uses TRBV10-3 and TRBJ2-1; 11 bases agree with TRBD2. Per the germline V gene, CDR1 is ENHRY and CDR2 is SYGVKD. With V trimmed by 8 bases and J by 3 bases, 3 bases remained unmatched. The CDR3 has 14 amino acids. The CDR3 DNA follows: TGTGCCATCTCCACTAGCGGGGGCTACAATGAGCAGTTCTTC. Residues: CAISTSGGYNEQFF.

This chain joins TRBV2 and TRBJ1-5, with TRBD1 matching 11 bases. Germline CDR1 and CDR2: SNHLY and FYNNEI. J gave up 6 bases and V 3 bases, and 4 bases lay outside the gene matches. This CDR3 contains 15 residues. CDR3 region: CASSDWTGGSQPQHF. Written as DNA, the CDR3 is TGTGCCAGCAGTGATTGGACAGGGGGCTCTCAGCCCCAGCATTTT.

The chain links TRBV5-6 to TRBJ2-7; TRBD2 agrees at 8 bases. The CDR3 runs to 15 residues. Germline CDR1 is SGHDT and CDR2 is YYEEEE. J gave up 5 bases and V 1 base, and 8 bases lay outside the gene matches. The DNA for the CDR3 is TGTGCCAGCAGCTTGATTGCGGCGGGGGGTAACGAGCAGTACTTC. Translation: CASSLIAAGGNEQYF.